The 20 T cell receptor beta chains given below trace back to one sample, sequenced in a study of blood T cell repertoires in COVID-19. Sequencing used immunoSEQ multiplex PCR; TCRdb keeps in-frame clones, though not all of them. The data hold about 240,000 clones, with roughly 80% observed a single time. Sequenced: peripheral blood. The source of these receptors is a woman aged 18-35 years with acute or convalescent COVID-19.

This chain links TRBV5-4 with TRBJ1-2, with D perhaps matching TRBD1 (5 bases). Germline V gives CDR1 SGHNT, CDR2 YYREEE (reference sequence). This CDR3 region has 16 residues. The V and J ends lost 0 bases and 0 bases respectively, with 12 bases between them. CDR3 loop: CASSLVGGGPNYGYTF. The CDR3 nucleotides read TGTGCCAGCAGCTTGGTGGGGGGAGGGCCTAACTATGGCTACACCTTC.

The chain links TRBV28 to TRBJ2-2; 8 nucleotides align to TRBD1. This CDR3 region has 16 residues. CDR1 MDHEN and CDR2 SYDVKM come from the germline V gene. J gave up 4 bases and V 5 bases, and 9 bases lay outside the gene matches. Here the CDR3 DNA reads TGTGCCAGCAGTGTCAGACAGGGGCGAGGCACCGGGGAGCTGTTTTTT. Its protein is CASSVRQGRGTGELFF.

The CDR3 is CASSSAWGSGSTANTGELFF. In DNA form, the CDR3 reads TGTGCCAGCAGCTCGGCATGGGGTAGCGGGAGTACCGCGAACACCGGGGAGCTGTTTTTT. V gene TRBV5-4 combines with J gene TRBJ2-2, with TRBD2 matching over 9 bases. The CDR3 totals 20 residues. Germline CDR1 is SGHNT and CDR2 is YYREEE (reference sequence). J was trimmed by 0 bases and V by 3 bases; bases with no gene match: 15.

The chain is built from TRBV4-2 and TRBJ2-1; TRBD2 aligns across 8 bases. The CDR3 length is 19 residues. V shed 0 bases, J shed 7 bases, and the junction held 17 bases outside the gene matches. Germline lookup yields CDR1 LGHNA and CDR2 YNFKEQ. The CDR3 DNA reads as TGTGCCAGCAGCCAAGATTGGGCCCGTATAGCGGGAAGGGGAAATGAGCAGTTCTTC. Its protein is CASSQDWARIAGRGNEQFF.

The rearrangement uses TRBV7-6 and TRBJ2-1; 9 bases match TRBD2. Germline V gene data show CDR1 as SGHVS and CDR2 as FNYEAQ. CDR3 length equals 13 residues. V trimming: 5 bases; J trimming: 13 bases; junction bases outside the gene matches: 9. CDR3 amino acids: CASSPVGLADQFF. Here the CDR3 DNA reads TGTGCCAGCAGCCCAGTGGGACTAGCTGATCAGTTCTTC.

The CDR3 nucleotides are TGTGCCTGGAGTGCAGGGATGGGCAATCAGCCCCAGCATTTT. It specifies CAWSAGMGNQPQHF. V and J are TRBV30 and TRBJ1-5, with D possibly being TRBD1 (5 bases). The CDR3 loop spans 14 amino acids. Germline V gene sequence: CDR1 GTSNPN, CDR2 SVGIG (reference sequence). Trimming removed 1 base from V and 2 bases from J, with 9 bases in between.

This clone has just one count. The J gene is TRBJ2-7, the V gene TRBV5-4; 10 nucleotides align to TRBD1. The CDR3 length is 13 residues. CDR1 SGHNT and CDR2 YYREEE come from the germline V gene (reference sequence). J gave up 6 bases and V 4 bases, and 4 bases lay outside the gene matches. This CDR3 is CASSQGQGLEQYF. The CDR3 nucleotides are TGTGCCAGCAGCCAGGGACAGGGGCTCGAGCAGTACTTC.

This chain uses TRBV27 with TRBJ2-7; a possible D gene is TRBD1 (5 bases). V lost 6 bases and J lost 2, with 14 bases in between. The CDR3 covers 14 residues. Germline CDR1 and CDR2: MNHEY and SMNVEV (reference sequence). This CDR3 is CASRTGFMAYEQYF. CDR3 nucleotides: TGTGCCAGCAGAACAGGTTTTATGGCCTACGAGCAGTACTTC.

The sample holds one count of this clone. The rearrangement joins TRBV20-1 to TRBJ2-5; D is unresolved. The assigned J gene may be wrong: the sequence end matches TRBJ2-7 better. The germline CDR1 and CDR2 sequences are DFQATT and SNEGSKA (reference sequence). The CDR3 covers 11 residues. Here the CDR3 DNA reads TGCAGTGCCCCATTGGGCTACGAGCAGTACTTC. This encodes CSAPLGYEQYF.

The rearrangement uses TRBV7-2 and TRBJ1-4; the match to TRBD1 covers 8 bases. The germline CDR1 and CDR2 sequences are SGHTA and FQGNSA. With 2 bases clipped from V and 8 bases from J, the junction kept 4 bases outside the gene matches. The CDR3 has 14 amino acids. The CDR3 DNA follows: TGTGCCAGCAGCTTATCGACAGGGGAAGAAAAACTGTTTTTT. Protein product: CASSLSTGEEKLFF.

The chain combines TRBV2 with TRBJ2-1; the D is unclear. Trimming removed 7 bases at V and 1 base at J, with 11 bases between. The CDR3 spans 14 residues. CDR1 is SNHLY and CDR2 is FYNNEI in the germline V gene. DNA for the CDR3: TGTGCCAGCATATTGAGTCTTTCCTACAATGAGCAGTTCTTC. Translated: CASILSLSYNEQFF.

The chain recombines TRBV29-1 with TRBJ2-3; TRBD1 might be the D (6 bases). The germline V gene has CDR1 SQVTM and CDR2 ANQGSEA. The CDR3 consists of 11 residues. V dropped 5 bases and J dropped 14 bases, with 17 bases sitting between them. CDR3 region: CSVSQGQTGYF. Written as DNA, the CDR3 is TGCAGCGTTTCTCAGGGGCAGACGGGGTATTTT.

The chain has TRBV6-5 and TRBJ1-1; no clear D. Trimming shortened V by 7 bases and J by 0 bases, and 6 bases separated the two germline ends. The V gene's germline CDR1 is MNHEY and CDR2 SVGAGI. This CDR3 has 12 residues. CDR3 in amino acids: CASKRLNTEAFF. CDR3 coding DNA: TGTGCCAGCAAGAGATTGAACACTGAAGCTTTCTTT.

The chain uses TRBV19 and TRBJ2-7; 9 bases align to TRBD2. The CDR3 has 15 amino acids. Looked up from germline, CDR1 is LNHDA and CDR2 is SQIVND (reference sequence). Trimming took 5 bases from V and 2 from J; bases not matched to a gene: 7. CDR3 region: CASSQGGGATYEQYF. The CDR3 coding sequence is TGTGCCAGTAGTCAAGGCGGGGGGGCAACCTACGAGCAGTACTTC.

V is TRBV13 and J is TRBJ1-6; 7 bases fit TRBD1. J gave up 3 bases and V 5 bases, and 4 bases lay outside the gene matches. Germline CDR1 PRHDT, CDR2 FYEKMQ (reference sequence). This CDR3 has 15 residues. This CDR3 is CASSIRQGYNSPLHF. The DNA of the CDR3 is TGTGCCAGCAGCATAAGACAGGGCTATAATTCACCCCTCCACTTT.

This CDR3 is CASSLWAGGSYEQYF. CDR3 bases: TGTGCCAGCAGCTTATGGGCGGGAGGTTCCTACGAGCAGTACTTC. The rearrangement uses TRBV13 and TRBJ2-7; 8 bases are a match to TRBD2. The V segment lost 2 bases and the J segment 1 base; nucleotides outside the gene matches: 4. In germline, CDR1 is PRHDT, CDR2 FYEKMQ (reference sequence). The CDR3 is made up of 15 amino acids.

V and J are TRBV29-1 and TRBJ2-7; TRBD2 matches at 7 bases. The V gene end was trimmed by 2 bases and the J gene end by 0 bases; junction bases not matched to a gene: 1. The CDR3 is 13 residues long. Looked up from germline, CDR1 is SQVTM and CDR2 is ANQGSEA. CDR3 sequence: CSVEREDSYEQYF. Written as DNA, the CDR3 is TGCAGCGTTGAACGGGAGGACTCCTACGAGCAGTACTTC.

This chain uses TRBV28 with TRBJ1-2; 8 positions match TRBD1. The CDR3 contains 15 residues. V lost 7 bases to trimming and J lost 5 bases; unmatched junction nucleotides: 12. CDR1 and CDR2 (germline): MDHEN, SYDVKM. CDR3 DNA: TGTGCCAGCACTTGGTCGGCAGGGGGCTTATATGGCTACACCTTC. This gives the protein CASTWSAGGLYGYTF.

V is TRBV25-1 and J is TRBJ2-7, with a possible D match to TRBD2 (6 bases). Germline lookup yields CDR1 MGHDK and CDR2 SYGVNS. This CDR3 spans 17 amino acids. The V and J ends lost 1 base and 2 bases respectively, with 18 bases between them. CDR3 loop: CASSESSGTGVAYEQYF. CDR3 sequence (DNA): TGTGCCAGCAGTGAATCCTCCGGGACTGGAGTTGCCTACGAGCAGTACTTC.

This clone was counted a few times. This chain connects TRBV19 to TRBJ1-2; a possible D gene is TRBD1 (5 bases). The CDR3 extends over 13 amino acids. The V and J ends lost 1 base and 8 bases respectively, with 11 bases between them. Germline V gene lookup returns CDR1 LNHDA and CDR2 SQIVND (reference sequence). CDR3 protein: CASSIVGGVGYTF. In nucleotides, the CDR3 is TGTGCCAGTAGTATAGTAGGAGGGGTCGGCTACACCTTC.